This TCR beta chain was profiled in a study of beta chain features in type 1 diabetes. General study findings and limits: Type 1 diabetes patients showed a moderate but significant shortening of TCRB CDR3s in all four CD4+ subsets. Cells with high TCR expression could be over-represented by cDNA sequencing.

Remarks on this clone: The antigen is not known.

CDR3 length: 12 amino acids. Germline CDR1 MNHNS, CDR2 SASEGT. Trimming took off 0 bases at V and 3 bases at J, with 2 bases between the two ends. Sequencing targeted expressed TCRB transcripts, as all isolated RNA had been reverse transcribed. Assay: immunoSEQ multiplex PCR; the TCRdb copy retains only in-frame clones and omits some. The sample consists of fewer than 70,000 clones, 55% to 75% of them appearing once. Sequenced material: stem cell memory CD4+ T cells from blood. The source of this sequence is a woman aged 25 to 39 with type 1 diabetes. J is TRBJ1-2 and V is TRBV6-1; D gene uncertain. The CDR3 sequence is CASSEADYGYTF. In nucleotides, the CDR3 is TGTGCCAGCAGTGAAGCCGACTATGGCTACACCTTC.